This T cell receptor beta chain was captured by sequencing in a study of vaccination effects on CD4 cells after COVID-19. Germline V gives CDR1 KGHSH, CDR2 LQKENI. The CDR3 loop spans 14 amino acids. V dropped 6 bases and J dropped 2; count of bases not matched to a gene: 5. In the ViraFEST assay, antigen-specific CD4+ clonotypes were identified by expansion after peptide-pool stimulation. Isolation of CD4+ T cells took place after approximately 10 days of culture. Each vaccine recipient was nucleocapsid antibody negative and had no prior SARS-CoV-2 infection. Replacing half the medium with IL-2 medium was done on days 3 and 7. The study, taken as a whole, reports: Healthy vaccinees had only 1 of 255 vaccine-induced clones cross-react with common cold coronaviruses. Clones that were induced by infection or by vaccine showed marked contraction late after vaccination.

Comment on this clone: The target antigen is unknown.

Produced via immunoSEQ multiplex PCR; TCRdb's table is partial and in-frame only. The sample has some 65,000 clones, 60% to 80% seen once; the top ten hold around 2.7%. The specimen was CD4+ T cells from PBMCs cultured with HCoV-NL63 spike peptides, collected before COVID-19 vaccination. The clonotype originates from a human donor who received a COVID-19 vaccine. The chain has TRBV18 and TRBJ2-5; 8 bases fit TRBD1. CDR3 sequence reads: CASSLDRVQETQYF. Here the CDR3 DNA reads TGTGCCAGCTCCCTGGACAGGGTTCAAGAGACCCAGTACTTC.